One T cell receptor beta chain is described in this entry. Its antigen remains unknown. The data derive from a study of identical twins. Study-wide results and caveats: Zero-insertion results could be subject to partial confounding by invariant MAIT and iNKT cells. Models, which agreed with sharing between unrelated individuals, nonetheless underestimated the out-of-frame TCR alpha sharing seen in monozygotic twins.

With 0 bases removed from V and 1 base from J, the gap between germline ends came to 13 bases. The CDR3 spans 16 residues. CDR1 LGHNA and CDR2 YSLEER come from the germline V gene. TCRdb used MiXCR to reprocess the 5' RACE reads, holding one entry per CDR3 protein. The profile covers 400,000 to 500,000 distinct CDR3 sequences, with roughly an eighth appearing a single time and approximately 0.98% taken by the ten largest. The data also belong to a second study, concerning yellow fever vaccine responses in identical twins.

The receptor comes from a woman younger than 35 in good health. What was sequenced was CD4+ T cells sorted from blood. The gene calls are TRBV4-3 and TRBJ2-7; D possibly corresponds to TRBD2 (5 bases). The CDR3, as DNA: TGCGCCAGCAGCCAAGAATTCGACTATTCTTCCTACGAGCAGTACTTC. Encoded protein: CASSQEFDYSSYEQYF.